A selection of T cell receptor beta chains follows, all from one sample in a study of T-cell memory formation after mild COVID-19. TCRdb analysed the 5' RACE reads with MiXCR anew, one entry per CDR3 protein. The sample lists 250,000 to 300,000 distinct CDR3 sequences, 16% occurring once. Sequences were obtained from PBMCs or a T cell subset sorted from them (not recorded which). The receptor set was obtained from a man aged 18 to 30 who had mild COVID-19 (a few samples of this study predate the infection). Cell type and time point are not known. Both conserved end residues are part of each CDR3. A D gene is named only where the DNA matches it firmly. Clone size is shown for a subset of rows, as once, few, many or a class of expanded clone.

CDR3 protein: CASSTPQGTSSYEQYF; CDR3 DNA: TGTGCCAGTAGTACCCCTCAGGGCACCTCCTCCTACGAGCAGTACTTC; J gene: TRBJ2-7; V gene: TRBV19; D gene: .; clone size: .
CDR3 protein: CASSLQRGHGELFF; CDR3 DNA: TGTGCCAGCAGCTTGCAGAGGGGTCACGGGGAGCTGTTTTTT; J gene: TRBJ2-2; V gene: TRBV5-5; D gene: .; clone size: few
CDR3 protein: CSARQSTDTQYF; CDR3 DNA: TGCAGTGCCCGACAGAGCACAGATACGCAGTATTTT; J gene: TRBJ2-3; V gene: TRBV20-1; D gene: .; clone size: few
CDR3 protein: CASSLEGTMNTEAFF; CDR3 DNA: TGTGCCAGCAGCTTAGAAGGCACCATGAACACTGAAGCTTTCTTT; J gene: TRBJ1-1; V gene: TRBV7-9; D gene: .; clone size: few
CDR3 protein: CASSSMSGGTGELFFF; CDR3 DNA: .; J gene: TRBJ2-2; V gene: TRBV5-5; D gene: .; clone size: .
CDR3 protein: CSARRDRGRYEQFF; CDR3 DNA: TGCAGTGCTCGCCGGGACAGGGGGCGTTATGAGCAGTTCTTC; J gene: TRBJ2-1; V gene: TRBV20-1; D gene: TRBD1; clone size: few
CDR3 protein: CASRPDATSGANVLTF; CDR3 DNA: TGTGCCAGCCGCCCTGATGCAACTTCTGGGGCCAACGTCCTGACTTTC; J gene: TRBJ2-6; V gene: TRBV27; D gene: .; clone size: .
CDR3 protein: CASSLSVGETYEQYF; CDR3 DNA: TGTGCCAGCAGCTTATCAGTAGGGGAAACCTACGAGCAGTACTTC; J gene: TRBJ2-7; V gene: TRBV11-2; D gene: .; clone size: many
CDR3 protein: CASTPEVMNTEAFF; CDR3 DNA: TGCGCCAGCACCCCGGAGGTTATGAACACTGAAGCTTTCTTT; J gene: TRBJ1-1; V gene: TRBV5-1; D gene: .; clone size: .
CDR3 protein: CAISESKVGNTIYF; CDR3 DNA: TGTGCCATCAGTGAGTCGAAGGTTGGAAACACCATATATTTT; J gene: TRBJ1-3; V gene: TRBV10-3; D gene: .; clone size: .
CDR3 protein: CAISVGIMETQYF; CDR3 DNA: TGTGCCATCAGTGTAGGGATTATGGAGACCCAGTACTTC; J gene: TRBJ2-5; V gene: TRBV10-3; D gene: .; clone size: few
CDR3 protein: CASRAELAGGETQYF; CDR3 DNA: TGTGCCAGCAGGGCCGAACTAGCGGGGGGAGAGACCCAGTACTTC; J gene: TRBJ2-5; V gene: TRBV12-3/TRBV12-4; D gene: TRBD2; clone size: few
CDR3 protein: CASSQGQGKNTEAFF; CDR3 DNA: TGTGCCAGCAGCCAGGGACAGGGGAAGAACACTGAAGCTTTCTTT; J gene: TRBJ1-1; V gene: TRBV7-6; D gene: TRBD1; clone size: .
CDR3 protein: CASSPGYEQFF; CDR3 DNA: TGTGCCAGCAGCCCTGGGTATGAGCAGTTCTTC; J gene: TRBJ2-1; V gene: TRBV7-6; D gene: .; clone size: large
CDR3 protein: CASRGGHLLIGYTF; CDR3 DNA: TGTGCCAGCAGGGGGGGGCACCTTCTAATAGGCTACACCTTC; J gene: TRBJ1-2; V gene: TRBV28; D gene: .; clone size: many
CDR3 protein: CASRTSGVDTGELFF; CDR3 DNA: TGTGCCAGCAGGACCTCAGGGGTGGACACCGGGGAGCTGTTTTTT; J gene: TRBJ2-2; V gene: TRBV6-5; D gene: .; clone size: few
CDR3 protein: CASAAGTGDTGELFF; CDR3 DNA: TGTGCCAGCGCAGCCGGGACAGGGGACACCGGGGAGCTGTTTTTT; J gene: TRBJ2-2; V gene: TRBV25-1; D gene: TRBD1; clone size: many
CDR3 protein: CASSQGAGSSYNEQFF; CDR3 DNA: TGCGCCAGCAGCCAAGGGGCGGGGAGCTCCTACAATGAGCAGTTCTTC; J gene: TRBJ2-1; V gene: TRBV4-1; D gene: .; clone size: .
CDR3 protein: CASYAGWGTDTQYF; CDR3 DNA: TGCGCCAGCTACGCAGGGTGGGGCACAGATACGCAGTATTTT; J gene: TRBJ2-3; V gene: TRBV5-1; D gene: .; clone size: .
CDR3 protein: CASSILGVRNTEAFF; CDR3 DNA: TGTGCCAGCAGTATCCTAGGGGTCCGGAACACTGAAGCTTTCTTT; J gene: TRBJ1-1; V gene: TRBV6-5; D gene: .; clone size: .
CDR3 protein: CSARAEGAYNEQFF; CDR3 DNA: TGCAGTGCTAGAGCCGAGGGGGCGTACAATGAGCAGTTCTTC; J gene: TRBJ2-1; V gene: TRBV20-1; D gene: TRBD1; clone size: few
CDR3 protein: CASSYDGTSYEQYF; CDR3 DNA: TGCGCCAGCAGCTACGACGGTACCTCCTACGAGCAGTACTTC; J gene: TRBJ2-7; V gene: TRBV5-1; D gene: .; clone size: few
CDR3 protein: CASSPRGDSSYNEQFF; CDR3 DNA: TGTGCCAGCAGCCCGCGGGGGGACAGCTCCTACAATGAGCAGTTCTTC; J gene: TRBJ2-1; V gene: TRBV11-2; D gene: .; clone size: many
CDR3 protein: CASSLDWRLEAFF; CDR3 DNA: TGTGCCAGCAGCTTAGATTGGAGGCTTGAAGCTTTCTTT; J gene: TRBJ1-1; V gene: TRBV7-2; D gene: .; clone size: .
CDR3 protein: CASSLEESSYNSPLHF; CDR3 DNA: TGCGCCAGCAGCTTGGAGGAGAGCTCCTATAATTCACCCCTCCACTTT; J gene: TRBJ1-6; V gene: TRBV5-1; D gene: .; clone size: .
CDR3 protein: CASSLPLSDNGYTF; CDR3 DNA: TGCGCCAGCAGCCTGCCGTTAAGTGACAACGGCTACACCTTC; J gene: TRBJ1-2; V gene: TRBV5-1; D gene: .; clone size: few
CDR3 protein: CATSPRLDQETQYF; CDR3 DNA: TGTGCCACCAGCCCTCGACTAGACCAAGAGACCCAGTACTTC; J gene: TRBJ2-5; V gene: TRBV15; D gene: .; clone size: few
CDR3 protein: CASSPQTSGGTDTQYF; CDR3 DNA: TGTGCCAGCAGCCCCCAAACTAGCGGGGGCACAGATACGCAGTATTTT; J gene: TRBJ2-3; V gene: TRBV4-2; D gene: TRBD2; clone size: few
CDR3 protein: CATTVTEAFF; CDR3 DNA: TGTGCCACCACCGTCACTGAAGCTTTCTTT; J gene: TRBJ1-1; V gene: TRBV27; D gene: .; clone size: .
CDR3 protein: CASSPGGGYEQYF; CDR3 DNA: TGTGCCAGCAGCCCCGGCGGGGGCTACGAGCAGTACTTC; J gene: TRBJ2-7; V gene: TRBV7-9; D gene: TRBD2; clone size: .
CDR3 protein: CASSRREREQFF; CDR3 DNA: TGTGCCAGCAGCCGACGTGAAAGGGAGCAGTTCTTC; J gene: TRBJ2-1; V gene: TRBV3-1; D gene: .; clone size: few
CDR3 protein: CSADGGSGGASDTQYF; CDR3 DNA: TGCAGTGCTGACGGCGGGAGTGGGGGGGCCTCAGATACGCAGTATTTT; J gene: TRBJ2-3; V gene: TRBV20-1; D gene: .; clone size: .
CDR3 protein: CASSFRLATDTQYF; CDR3 DNA: TGTGCCAGCAGTTTCCGACTAGCTACAGATACGCAGTATTTT; J gene: TRBJ2-3; V gene: TRBV27; D gene: TRBD2; clone size: many
CDR3 protein: CASSQEVSGISGANVLTF; CDR3 DNA: TGCGCCAGCAGCCAAGAGGTATCGGGGATCTCTGGGGCCAACGTCCTGACTTTC; J gene: TRBJ2-6; V gene: TRBV4-3; D gene: .; clone size: .
CDR3 protein: CAISESTRQETQYF; CDR3 DNA: TGTGCCATCAGTGAGTCAACCCGGCAAGAGACCCAGTACTTC; J gene: TRBJ2-5; V gene: TRBV10-3; D gene: .; clone size: few
CDR3 protein: CASSSLRDGETQYF; CDR3 DNA: TGTGCCAGCAGCTCGCTCCGGGACGGAGAGACCCAGTACTTC; J gene: TRBJ2-5; V gene: TRBV5-6; D gene: .; clone size: few
CDR3 protein: CASSPPGLAGGPETQYF; CDR3 DNA: TGTGCCAGCAGCCCTCCGGGACTAGCGGGGGGGCCGGAGACCCAGTACTTC; J gene: TRBJ2-5; V gene: TRBV11-2; D gene: TRBD2; clone size: few
CDR3 protein: CASSLSSVGVIYGYTF; CDR3 DNA: TGTGCCAGCAGCTTAAGCTCGGTAGGGGTTATCTATGGCTACACCTTC; J gene: TRBJ1-2; V gene: TRBV7-2; D gene: .; clone size: .
CDR3 protein: CASSDGQTLGYGYTF; CDR3 DNA: TGCGCCAGCAGCGACGGACAGACGCTAGGCTATGGCTACACCTTC; J gene: TRBJ1-2; V gene: TRBV5-1; D gene: .; clone size: .
CDR3 protein: CASSSRGAPYNEQFF; CDR3 DNA: TGCGCCAGCAGCTCGCGGGGGGCCCCCTACAATGAGCAGTTCTTC; J gene: TRBJ2-1; V gene: TRBV4-3; D gene: TRBD2; clone size: many
CDR3 protein: CASTPSGVGETQYF; CDR3 DNA: TGTGCCAGCACCCCCTCCGGGGTTGGGGAGACCCAGTACTTC; J gene: TRBJ2-5; V gene: TRBV6-5; D gene: .; clone size: few
CDR3 protein: CASSPGVGLVGDTQYF; CDR3 DNA: TGTGCCAGCAGCCCCGGGGTAGGACTGGTTGGAGATACGCAGTATTTT; J gene: TRBJ2-3; V gene: TRBV7-3; D gene: .; clone size: .
CDR3 protein: CASSLSPDRLNEKLFF; CDR3 DNA: TGTGCCAGCAGTTTGTCCCCGGACAGGTTAAATGAAAAACTGTTTTTT; J gene: TRBJ1-4; V gene: TRBV28; D gene: TRBD1; clone size: .
CDR3 protein: CASKLGTGGRWETQYF; CDR3 DNA: TGTGCCAGCAAACTCGGGACAGGGGGTAGATGGGAGACCCAGTACTTC; J gene: TRBJ2-5; V gene: TRBV12-3/TRBV12-4; D gene: TRBD1; clone size: .
CDR3 protein: CASSPRGGRSTDTQYF; CDR3 DNA: TGCGCCAGCAGCCCACGCGGGGGCCGCAGCACAGATACGCAGTATTTT; J gene: TRBJ2-3; V gene: TRBV5-1; D gene: .; clone size: .
CDR3 protein: CASSLGLAGLGETQYF; CDR3 DNA: TGCGCCAGCAGCTTGGGACTAGCGGGGCTGGGGGAGACCCAGTACTTC; J gene: TRBJ2-5; V gene: TRBV5-1; D gene: TRBD2; clone size: few
CDR3 protein: CASSPPGAGGYEQYF; CDR3 DNA: TGCGCCAGCAGCCCGCCGGGGGCTGGGGGGTACGAGCAGTACTTC; J gene: TRBJ2-7; V gene: TRBV4-1; D gene: .; clone size: few
CDR3 protein: CASSPGAAYSNQPQHF; CDR3 DNA: TGTGCCAGCTCACCGGGGGCGGCGTATAGCAATCAGCCCCAGCATTTT; J gene: TRBJ1-5; V gene: TRBV18; D gene: .; clone size: .
CDR3 protein: CASSPRRTGGGDGYTF; CDR3 DNA: TGTGCCAGCAGCCCCCGGCGGACAGGGGGCGGAGATGGCTACACCTTC; J gene: TRBJ1-2; V gene: TRBV5-5; D gene: TRBD1; clone size: .
CDR3 protein: CASRDLRTASMNTEAFF; CDR3 DNA: TGTGCCAGCAGGGACCTTAGGACAGCTTCCATGAACACTGAAGCTTTCTTT; J gene: TRBJ1-1; V gene: TRBV6-1; D gene: .; clone size: .
CDR3 protein: CASSPSWTANYGYTF; CDR3 DNA: TGTGCCAGCTCACCCTCCTGGACCGCGAACTATGGCTACACCTTC; J gene: TRBJ1-2; V gene: TRBV18; D gene: .; clone size: .
CDR3 protein: CASLRRVPVETQYF; CDR3 DNA: TGTGCCAGTTTGAGGCGGGTTCCGGTAGAGACCCAGTACTTC; J gene: TRBJ2-5; V gene: TRBV19; D gene: .; clone size: few
CDR3 protein: CACQKRNPETQYF; CDR3 DNA: TGTGCTTGCCAAAAGAGGAACCCAGAGACCCAGTACTTC; J gene: TRBJ2-5; V gene: TRBV30; D gene: .; clone size: .
CDR3 protein: CASSHSTTDTQYF; CDR3 DNA: TGTGCCAGCAGCCATAGCACTACAGATACGCAGTATTTT; J gene: TRBJ2-3; V gene: TRBV4-2; D gene: .; clone size: .
CDR3 protein: CASSFGRAYGYTF; CDR3 DNA: TGCGCCAGCAGCTTTGGCAGAGCCTATGGCTACACCTTC; J gene: TRBJ1-2; V gene: TRBV5-1; D gene: .; clone size: .
CDR3 protein: CASQEPSGTFYEQYF; CDR3 DNA: TGCGCCAGCCAAGAGCCCTCGGGGACCTTCTACGAGCAGTACTTC; J gene: TRBJ2-7; V gene: TRBV10-2; D gene: .; clone size: many